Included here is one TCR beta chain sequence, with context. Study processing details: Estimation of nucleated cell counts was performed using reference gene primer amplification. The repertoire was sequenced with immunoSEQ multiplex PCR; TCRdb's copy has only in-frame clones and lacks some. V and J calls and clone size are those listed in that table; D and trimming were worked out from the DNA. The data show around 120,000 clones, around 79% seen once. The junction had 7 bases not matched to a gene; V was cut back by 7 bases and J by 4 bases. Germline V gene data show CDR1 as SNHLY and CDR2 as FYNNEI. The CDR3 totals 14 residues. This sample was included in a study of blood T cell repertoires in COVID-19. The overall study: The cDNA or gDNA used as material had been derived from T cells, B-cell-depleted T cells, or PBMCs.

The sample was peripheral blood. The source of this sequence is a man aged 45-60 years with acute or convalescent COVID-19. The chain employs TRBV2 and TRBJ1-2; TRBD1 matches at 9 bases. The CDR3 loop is CASTGDRASYGYTF. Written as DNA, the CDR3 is TGTGCCAGCACTGGGGACAGGGCATCCTATGGCTACACCTTC.